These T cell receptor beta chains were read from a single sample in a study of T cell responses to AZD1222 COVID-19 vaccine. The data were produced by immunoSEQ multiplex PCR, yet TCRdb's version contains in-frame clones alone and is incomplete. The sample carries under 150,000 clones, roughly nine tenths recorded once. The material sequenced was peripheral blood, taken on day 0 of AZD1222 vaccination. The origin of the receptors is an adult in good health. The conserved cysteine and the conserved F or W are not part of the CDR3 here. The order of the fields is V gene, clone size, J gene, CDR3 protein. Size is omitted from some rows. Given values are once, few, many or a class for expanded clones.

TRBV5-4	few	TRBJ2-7	ASSLELARTYEQY
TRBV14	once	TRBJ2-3	ASSHMSRATDTQY
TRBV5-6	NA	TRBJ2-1	ASSPPGQGIYNEQF
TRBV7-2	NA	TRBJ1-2	ASSLGAGGGYT
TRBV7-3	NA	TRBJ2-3	ASSLGTSGTLTDTQY
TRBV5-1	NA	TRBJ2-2	ASSLKGAGELF
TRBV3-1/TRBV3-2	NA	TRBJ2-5	ASSHRGETQY
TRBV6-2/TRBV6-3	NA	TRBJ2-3	ASSRGLAGGTDTQY
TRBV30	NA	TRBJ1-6	AWKSEPYNSPLH
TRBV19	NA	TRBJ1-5	ASSSRGQFFGNQPQH
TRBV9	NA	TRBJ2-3	ASSGRDPTDTQY
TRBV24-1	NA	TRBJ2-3	ATSDPTRRGDTQY
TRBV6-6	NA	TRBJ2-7	ASSYSDFNEQY
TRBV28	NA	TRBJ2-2	ATFATGGVTGELF
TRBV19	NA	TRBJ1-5	ASSIYGQGNQPQH
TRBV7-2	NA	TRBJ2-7	ASSNGVSYEQY
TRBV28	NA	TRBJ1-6	ASGGGINSPLH
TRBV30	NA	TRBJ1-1	AWNAVGGGTEAF
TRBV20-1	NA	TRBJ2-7	SASNNYEQY
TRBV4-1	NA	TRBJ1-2	ASSQGLETNWGYT
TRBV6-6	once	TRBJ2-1	ASSQARPGQF
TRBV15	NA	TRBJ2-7	ATSRDSGAHEQY
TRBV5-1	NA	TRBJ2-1	ASSLEGLTGEQF
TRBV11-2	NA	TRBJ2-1	ASSAESEQF
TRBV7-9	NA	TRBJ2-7	ASSYATGTSGPYEQY
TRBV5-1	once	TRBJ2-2	ASSFGGRGGTGELF
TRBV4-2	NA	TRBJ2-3	ASSHPGSGSTDTQY
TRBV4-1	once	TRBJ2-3	ASSRPPETSGRAGDTQY
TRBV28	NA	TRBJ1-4	ASSPDRFNEKLF
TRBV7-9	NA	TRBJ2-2	ASSSERMGRGNTGELF
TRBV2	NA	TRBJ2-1	ASRRGLVGGDEQF
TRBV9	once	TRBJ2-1	ASSVGSLAPYNEQF
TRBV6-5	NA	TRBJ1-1	ASGRVFDTEAF
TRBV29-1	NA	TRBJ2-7	SVHDPTAEQY
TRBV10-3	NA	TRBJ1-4	AIGRGAGGEKLF
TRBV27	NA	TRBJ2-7	ASSSYKIQGSGRGSYEQY
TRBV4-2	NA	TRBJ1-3	ASSQDLPGEGSGNTIY
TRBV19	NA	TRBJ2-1	ASSHVGFQREQGEQF
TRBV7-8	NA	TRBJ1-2	ASSPVMGGYT
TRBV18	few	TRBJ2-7	ASSPGGHSYEQY
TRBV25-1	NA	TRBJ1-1	ASSDTLEAF
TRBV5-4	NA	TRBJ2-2	ASSLRSGELF
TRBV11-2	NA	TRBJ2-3	ASSFLPSGSTDTQY
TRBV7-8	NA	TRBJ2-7	ASSLSSSSGSVQY
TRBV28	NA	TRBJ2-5	ASGSTQETQY
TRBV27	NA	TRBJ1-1	ASRPRANTEAF
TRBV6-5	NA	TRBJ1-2	ASTSGPSNYGYT